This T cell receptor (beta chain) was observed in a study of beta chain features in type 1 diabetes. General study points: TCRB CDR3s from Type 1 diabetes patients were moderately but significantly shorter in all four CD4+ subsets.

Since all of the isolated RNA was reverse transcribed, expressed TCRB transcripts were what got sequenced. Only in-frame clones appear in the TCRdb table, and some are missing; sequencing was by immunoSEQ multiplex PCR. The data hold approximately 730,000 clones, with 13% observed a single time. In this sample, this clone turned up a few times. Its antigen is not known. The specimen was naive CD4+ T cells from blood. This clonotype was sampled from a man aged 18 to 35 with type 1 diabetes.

CDR3 amino acids: CASSLGLTYNEQFF. The CDR3 DNA is TGTGCCAGCAGCTTAGGACTTACCTACAATGAGCAGTTCTTC. V usage is TRBV5-4 and J usage is TRBJ2-1; a weak D match, TRBD2 (5 bases). This CDR3 region has 14 residues. V was clipped by 2 bases and J by 2 bases, with 8 bases between them. The germline CDR1 and CDR2 sequences are SGHNT and YYREEE (reference sequence).